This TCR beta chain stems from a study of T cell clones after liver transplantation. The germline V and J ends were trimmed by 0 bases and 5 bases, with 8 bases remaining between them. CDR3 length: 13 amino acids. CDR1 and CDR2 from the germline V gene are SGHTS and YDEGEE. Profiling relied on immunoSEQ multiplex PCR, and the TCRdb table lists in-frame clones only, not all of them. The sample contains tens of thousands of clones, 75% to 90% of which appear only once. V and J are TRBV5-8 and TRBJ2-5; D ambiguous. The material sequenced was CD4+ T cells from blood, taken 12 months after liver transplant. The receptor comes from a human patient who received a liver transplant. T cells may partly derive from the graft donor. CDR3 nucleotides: TGTGCCAGCAGCTTGGAGCGATGGGAGACCCAGTACTTC. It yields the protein CASSLERWETQYF.